A single sample gave rise to the 24 T cell receptor beta chains below, sequenced in a study of blood T cell repertoires in COVID-19. Sequenced by immunoSEQ multiplex PCR; TCRdb stores in-frame clones only, minus some. The sample lists around 93,000 clones; approximately 77% were seen once. Material for sequencing was peripheral blood. Every receptor here comes from an elderly woman with acute or convalescent COVID-19.

The genes are TRBV19 and TRBJ1-5, with 7 bases identical to TRBD1. Germline V gene lookup returns CDR1 LNHDA and CDR2 SQIVND (reference sequence). The CDR3 consists of 17 residues. V gave up 3 bases and J gave up 5 bases; unmatched junction bases: 13. For the CDR3, the DNA is TGTGCCAGTAGTATTGCCAGGGGGAGCCTGCGGGATCAGCCCCAGCATTTT. As protein: CASSIARGSLRDQPQHF.

The genes are TRBV5-8 and TRBJ1-5; 7 bases are a match to TRBD1. V dropped 6 bases and J dropped 9; count of bases not matched to a gene: 9. The CDR3 is 13 amino acids. Germline V CDR1 and CDR2: SGHTS, YDEGEE. CDR3 protein: CASTRDRPSPQHF. The CDR3, as DNA: TGTGCCAGCACCCGGGACAGACCTTCGCCCCAGCATTTT.

The chain combines TRBV4-2 with TRBJ2-3; 7 nucleotides align to TRBD2. The length of the CDR3 is 16 residues. Germline V gene sequence: CDR1 LGHNA, CDR2 YNFKEQ. Trimming at V came to 2 bases and at J to 4 bases, leaving 9 bases not matched to a gene. This CDR3 reads CASSQSWRESADTQYF. CDR3 in DNA: TGTGCCAGCAGCCAATCATGGCGGGAGAGCGCAGATACGCAGTATTTT.

This clone was seen a few times. The chain links TRBV3-1 (or the pseudogene TRBV3-2) to TRBJ1-1; TRBD1 aligns across 7 bases. CDR1 and CDR2 (germline): LGHDT, YNNKEL (reference sequence). Trimming cost V 0 bases and J 11 bases; bases outside gene matches: 9. There are 14 residues in the CDR3. The CDR3 loop reads CASSQDRVTGVAFF. As DNA, the CDR3 is TGTGCCAGCAGCCAAGATCGGGTAACAGGGGTGGCTTTCTTT.

A few counts support this clone. The chain combines TRBV7-2 with TRBJ2-7, with D perhaps TRBD2 (5 bases). Per germline, CDR1 SGHTA and CDR2 FQGNSA. V gave up 3 bases and J gave up 3 bases, with 9 bases separating them. CDR3 length equals 13 residues. The CDR3 sequence: CASSFASYYEQYF. In DNA, the CDR3 is TGTGCCAGCAGCTTCGCTAGCTACTACGAGCAGTACTTC.

J is TRBJ1-4 and V is TRBV3-1 (or the pseudogene TRBV3-2); D call uncertain. Germline V gene sequence: CDR1 LGHDT, CDR2 YNNKEL (reference sequence). This CDR3 is 16 amino acids long. Deletions cut 1 base from V and 5 bases from J, with 14 bases between. CDR3 residues: CASSQGISSGNEKLFF. The CDR3 nucleotides are TGTGCCAGCAGCCAAGGGATTTCTTCGGGGAATGAAAAACTGTTTTTT.

This chain uses TRBV6-2 or TRBV6-3 with TRBJ1-2; 8 bases map to TRBD1. V shed 4 bases, J shed 4 bases, and the junction held 2 bases outside the gene matches. Germline V gene data show CDR1 as MNHEY and CDR2 as SVGEGT. The CDR3 loop spans 13 amino acids. CDR3 sequence (DNA): TGTGCCAGCAGTTCGACAGGGGCCTATGGCTACACCTTC. Its protein is CASSSTGAYGYTF.

The sample holds one count of this clone. The chain uses TRBV5-1 and TRBJ1-2; D not resolved. Per the germline V gene, CDR1 is SGHRS and CDR2 is YFSETQ. The CDR3 is made up of 17 amino acids. Trimming stripped 2 bases from V and 3 bases from J, with 20 bases between. The CDR3 sequence is CASSLREWREVDYGYTF. In DNA form, the CDR3 reads TGCGCCAGCAGCTTAAGGGAGTGGAGGGAGGTGGACTATGGCTACACCTTC.

This clone was seen many times. DNA of the CDR3: TGCGCCAGCAGCTCGACAGGGCTGAACACTGAAGCTTTCTTT. Residues: CASSSTGLNTEAFF. The V gene is TRBV5-1, the J gene TRBJ1-1; 7 bases are shared with TRBD1. The junction had 2 bases not matched to a gene; V was cut back by 3 bases and J by 0 bases. The CDR3 totals 14 residues. CDR1 and CDR2 from the germline V gene are SGHRS and YFSETQ. The full variable domain, in which reference TRBV5-1 and TRBJ1-1 provide the parts outside the CDR3, is KAGVTQTPRYLIKTRGQQVTLSCSPISGHRSVSWYQQTPGQGLQFLFEYFSETQRNKGNFPGRFSGRQFSNSRSEMNVSTLELGDSALYLCASSSTGLNTEAFFGQGTRLTVV.

The chain couples TRBV10-3 to TRBJ2-2; 9 positions match TRBD1. The J segment lost 6 bases and the V segment lost 3 bases, leaving 2 bases of the junction unmatched. This CDR3 contains 14 residues. Germline CDR1 ENHRY, CDR2 SYGVKD. In DNA form, the CDR3 reads TGTGCCATCAGTGAACAGGGGGCTGCCGGGGAGCTGTTTTTT. Amino acid sequence: CAISEQGAAGELFF.

The table lists this clone with a few counts. The genes are TRBV4-2 and TRBJ1-2; the match to TRBD1 covers 12 bases. The CDR3 runs 16 residues. Germline CDR1 reads LGHNA; CDR2 reads YNFKEQ. V lost 2 bases, J lost 4 bases, and 5 bases stayed unmatched. The CDR3 region has the DNA TGTGCCAGCAGCCAATCGGAGGGACAGGGGGCCTATGGCTACACCTTC. Its protein is CASSQSEGQGAYGYTF.

This chain uses TRBV19 with TRBJ1-1, with D unresolved. Germline V gene data show CDR1 as LNHDA and CDR2 as SQIVND (reference sequence). Between the trimmed V and J ends, which lost 8 bases and 7 bases, there was a span of 23 bases. The CDR3 contains 15 residues. CDR3 in amino acids: CASGSLGSSGFEAFF. CDR3 in DNA: TGTGCCAGTGGATCCCTGGGCAGCTCTGGATTTGAAGCTTTCTTT.

The V call is TRBV19, the J call TRBJ1-1; maybe TRBD1 (6 bases). Germline V gene data show CDR1 as LNHDA and CDR2 as SQIVND (reference sequence). V was clipped by 5 bases and J by 4 bases, with 20 bases between them. The CDR3 is 16 residues long. CDR3 residues: CASSVARGVALTEAFF. CDR3 sequence (DNA): TGTGCCAGTAGTGTCGCCAGGGGAGTAGCTCTCACTGAAGCTTTCTTT. Full variable domain (remainder filled in from reference TRBV19 and TRBJ1-1): DGGITQSPKYLFRKEGQNVTLSCEQNLNHDAMYWYRQDPGQGLRLIYYSQIVNDFQKGDIAEGYSVSREKKESFPLTVTSAQKNPTAFYLCASSVARGVALTEAFFGQGTRLTVV.

The chain links TRBV15 to TRBJ1-5; no clear D gene. CDR3 length: 12 residues. Germline V lookup: CDR1 LNHNV, CDR2 YYDKDF (reference sequence). The V gene lost 1 base and the J gene lost 5 bases, with 3 bases spanning the gap. The CDR3 DNA sequence: TGTGCCACCAGCAGAGGAGATCAGCCCCAGCATTTT. Translation: CATSRGDQPQHF. Complete variable domain (other parts from reference TRBV15 and TRBJ1-5): DAMVIQNPRYQVTQFGKPVTLSCSQTLNHNVMYWYQQKSSQAPKLLFHYYDKDFNNEADTPDNFQSRRPNTSFCFLDIRSPGLGDTAMYLCATSRGDQPQHFGDGTRLSIL.

This chain uses TRBV5-6 with TRBJ1-5; D is unresolved. Germline CDR1 and CDR2: SGHDT and YYEEEE. This CDR3 contains 13 residues. V lost 4 bases and J lost 7, with 12 bases in between. In DNA form, the CDR3 reads TGTGCCAGCAGCAATGGAGGAGGGCAGCCCCAGCATTTT. Translating gives CASSNGGGQPQHF.

The CDR3 nucleotides are TGTGCCAGCAGCCCAATATATTTGACTAGCGGGAGTGGTGGTGAGCAGTTCTTC. The encoded protein is CASSPIYLTSGSGGEQFF. The chain combines TRBV5-6 with TRBJ2-1, with 12 bases that match TRBD2. J was trimmed by 9 bases and V by 4 bases; bases with no gene match: 17. Looked up from germline, CDR1 is SGHDT and CDR2 is YYEEEE. This CDR3 has 18 residues. Variable domain in full (rest from reference TRBV5-6 and TRBJ2-1): DAGVTQSPTHLIKTRGQQVTLRCSPKSGHDTVSWYQQALGQGPQFIFQYYEEEERQRGNFPDRFSGHQFPNYSSELNVNALLLGDSALYLCASSPIYLTSGSGGEQFFGPGTRLTVL.

The chain is built from TRBV7-2 and TRBJ2-7; no reliable D call. V gave up 1 base and J gave up 3 bases, with 7 bases separating them. The length of the CDR3 is 13 residues. Germline CDR1 reads SGHTA; CDR2 reads FQGNSA. The CDR3 sequence: CASSLGHNYEQYF. The CDR3 coding sequence is TGTGCCAGCAGCTTAGGACACAACTACGAGCAGTACTTC.

This clone has a handful of counts. The chain joins TRBV19 to TRBJ2-3; 8 positions agree with TRBD1. CDR3 size: 15 residues. Germline V gene sequence: CDR1 LNHDA, CDR2 SQIVND (reference sequence). J gave up 4 bases and V 4 bases, and 7 bases lay outside the gene matches. CDR3 amino acids: CASSNPGQGPDTQYF. For the CDR3, the DNA is TGTGCCAGTAGTAATCCCGGACAGGGCCCAGATACGCAGTATTTT. Looking up the rest from reference TRBV19 and TRBJ2-3 gives the full variable domain: DGGITQSPKYLFRKEGQNVTLSCEQNLNHDAMYWYRQDPGQGLRLIYYSQIVNDFQKGDIAEGYSVSREKKESFPLTVTSAQKNPTAFYLCASSNPGQGPDTQYFGPGTRLTVL.

This clone has only a few counts. The chain is built from TRBV7-3 and TRBJ2-1, with 10 bases lining up with TRBD2. CDR3 length: 17 residues. With V trimmed by 4 bases and J by 5 bases, 11 bases remained unmatched. Germline V gives CDR1 SGHTA, CDR2 FQGTGA. This CDR3 is CASSSSISGRFHNEQFF. CDR3 sequence (DNA): TGTGCCAGCAGCTCCTCTATTAGCGGGAGGTTCCACAATGAGCAGTTCTTC.

The V call is TRBV29-1, the J call TRBJ1-1, with TRBD1 matching over 7 bases. The CDR3 has 14 residues. The J segment lost 2 bases and the V segment lost 5 bases, leaving 8 bases of the junction unmatched. Looked up from germline, CDR1 is SQVTM and CDR2 is ANQGSEA. The CDR3 sequence: CSVMTGLENTEAFF. The CDR3 DNA follows: TGCAGCGTTATGACAGGGTTGGAAAACACTGAAGCTTTCTTT.

The V and J genes are TRBV11-2 and TRBJ2-7; no firm D call. The CDR3 length is 15 residues. Germline V gene lookup returns CDR1 SGHAT and CDR2 FQNNGV. V was trimmed by 0 bases and J by 2 bases, leaving 11 bases between them. CDR3 nucleotide sequence: TGTGCCAGCAGCTTAGATAATCCGGTCCCCTACGAGCAGTACTTC. It translates to CASSLDNPVPYEQYF.

The CDR3 region has the DNA TGTGCCAGCAGCCCGACAGGGACAGTTAACTATGGCTACACCTTC. It specifies CASSPTGTVNYGYTF. V usage is TRBV13 and J usage is TRBJ1-2, with 7 bases fitting TRBD1. Germline assignment: CDR1 PRHDT and CDR2 FYEKMQ (reference sequence). This CDR3 region has 15 residues. J gave up 1 base and V 5 bases, and 7 bases lay outside the gene matches.

The chain uses TRBV7-6 and TRBJ1-2; D ambiguous. Germline V CDR1 and CDR2: SGHVS, FNYEAQ. The CDR3 has 13 residues. The V end was cut by 5 bases, the J end by 4 bases, with 11 bases between. CDR3 bases: TGTGCCAGCAGCCCCGGGGTTTCCTATGGCTACACCTTC. Protein sequence: CASSPGVSYGYTF.

This chain uses TRBV7-2 with TRBJ2-3; perhaps TRBD1 as D (5 bases). CDR1 is SGHTA and CDR2 is FQGNSA in the germline V gene. The germline V and J ends were trimmed by 7 bases and 5 bases, with 19 bases remaining between them. The CDR3 extends over 15 amino acids. CDR3 bases: TGTGCCAGCACCGTTAAGAATGCTAGGGGAGATACGCAGTATTTT. Its protein product is CASTVKNARGDTQYF. Drawing the rest from reference TRBV7-2 and TRBJ2-3, the complete variable domain is GAGVSQSPSNKVTEKGKDVELRCDPISGHTALYWYRQSLGQGLEFLIYFQGNSAPDKSGLPSDRFSAERTGGSVSTLTIQRTQQEDSAVYLCASTVKNARGDTQYFGPGTRLTVL.